This T cell receptor beta chain was sequenced in a study of T-cell memory formation after mild COVID-19. At the level of the study: Clustering of TCRs was largely donor specific. Findings and limits, study-wide: CD4+ clones that contracted lay mainly in CM and EM; CD8+ ones lay in EMRA. Unconfirmed was the SARS-CoV-2 specificity of second-wave clones that peaked on day 37. There was a balanced CD4/CD8 profile in clones contracting day 15 to 85, and later expanders leaned CD4+.

Regarding this clonotype: Its antigen is undetermined.

This CDR3 is built from 14 residues. The V gene end was trimmed by 6 bases and the J gene end by 1 base; junction bases not matched to a gene: 5. CDR1 is MGHRA and CDR2 is YSYEKL in the germline V gene. TCRdb reanalysed the 5' RACE reads using MiXCR and keeps one entry per CDR3 protein. Among about 400,000 distinct CDR3 sequences listed, less than 25% were seen once. Sequencing was performed on PBMCs or a T cell subset sorted from them (not recorded which). This sequence joins TRBV4-1 and TRBJ2-7; 8 positions match TRBD1. The receptor was isolated from an adult woman who had mild COVID-19 (a few samples of this study predate the infection). Cell type and time point are not known. CDR3: CASRPRTGSYEQYF. The CDR3, as DNA: TGCGCCAGCAGGCCAAGGACAGGGTCCTACGAGCAGTACTTC.